The 17 T cell receptor beta chains below come from one sample, sequenced in a study of cytomegalovirus exposure and HLA in healthy donors. The data were produced by immunoSEQ multiplex PCR, yet TCRdb's version contains in-frame clones alone and is incomplete. The sample consists of 97,000 or so clones, approximately 94% of them appearing once. Material: PBMCs. Receptors were obtained from a woman aged 18-30 years in good health and CMV-seronegative.

The genes are TRBV12-5 and TRBJ1-2; 11 bases align to TRBD1. Germline CDR1 reads LGHNT; CDR2 reads FRNRAP. J lost 3 bases, V lost 0 bases, and 0 bases had no gene match. There are 15 residues in the CDR3. CDR3 coding DNA: TGTGCTAGTGGTTTGGTGGGACAGGGGGACTATGGCTACACCTTC. It specifies CASGLVGQGDYGYTF.

This clone turned up a few times. The chain joins TRBV10-3 to TRBJ1-1; 9 positions agree with TRBD1. Trimming removed 7 bases from V and 5 bases from J; junction bases left unmatched: 5. In germline, CDR1 is ENHRY, CDR2 SYGVKD. The CDR3 runs to 13 residues. CDR3 sequence (DNA): TGTGCCATCAAGGGACAGGGTCAGACTGAAGCTTTCTTT. Its translation is CAIKGQGQTEAFF.

The chain uses TRBV5-1 and TRBJ2-1; 16 bases fit TRBD2. Germline assignment: CDR1 SGHRS and CDR2 YFSETQ. V shed 4 bases, J shed 8 bases, and the junction held 9 bases outside the gene matches. The length of the CDR3 is 17 residues. The CDR3 nucleotides are TGCGCCAGCAGCCCGGGACTAGCGGGAGGGCCTGGCCATGAGCAGTTCTTC. Translation gives CASSPGLAGGPGHEQFF. The full variable domain, with the rest looked up from reference TRBV5-1 and TRBJ2-1, is KAGVTQTPRYLIKTRGQQVTLSCSPISGHRSVSWYQQTPGQGLQFLFEYFSETQRNKGNFPGRFSGRQFSNSRSEMNVSTLELGDSALYLCASSPGLAGGPGHEQFFGPGTRLTVL.

The chain joins TRBV27 to TRBJ1-1, with D maybe TRBD1 (5 bases). V gave up 3 bases and J gave up 4 bases, with 9 bases separating them. This CDR3 spans 13 amino acids. CDR1 and CDR2 (germline): MNHEY, SMNVEV (reference sequence). This CDR3 is CASSFGGFTEAFF. The CDR3 DNA is TGTGCCAGCAGTTTCGGGGGGTTCACTGAAGCTTTCTTT.

This chain uses TRBV11-2 with TRBJ1-1; 8 bases line up with TRBD1. The CDR3 totals 15 residues. The V gene end was trimmed by 2 bases and the J gene end by 5 bases; junction bases not matched to a gene: 7. The V gene's germline CDR1 is SGHAT and CDR2 FQNNGV. As DNA, the CDR3 is TGTGCCAGCAGCTTAACTCGGACAGGGCAAACTGAAGCTTTCTTT. Its protein is CASSLTRTGQTEAFF.

A single count supports this clone. V usage is TRBV4-1 and J usage is TRBJ1-4; 9 bases match TRBD1. CDR3 length equals 15 residues. With 0 bases clipped from V and 7 bases from J, the junction kept 3 bases outside the gene matches. The V gene's germline CDR1 is MGHRA and CDR2 YSYEKL. In nucleotides, the CDR3 is TGCGCCAGCAGCCAAGACGGGACAGGGCCTGAAAAACTGTTTTTT. Its translation is CASSQDGTGPEKLFF.

The rearrangement uses TRBV5-6 and TRBJ1-1; D may be TRBD1 (6 bases). V lost 4 bases to trimming and J lost 7 bases, with 23 bases between them. Germline V gene lookup returns CDR1 SGHDT and CDR2 YYEEEE. This CDR3 is built from 16 residues. The CDR3 nucleotides read TGTGCCAGCAGCAAGACTCCGGGGGCGGGGGAAGTTGAAGCTTTCTTT. Its protein product is CASSKTPGAGEVEAFF.

CDR3 DNA sequence: TGTGCCAGCAGCCCACAAGAACAGGGATCCTACGAGCAGTACTTC. This translates into CASSPQEQGSYEQYF. This chain joins TRBV9 and TRBJ2-7, with a possible D match to TRBD1 (6 bases). Deletions cut 4 bases from V and 1 base from J, with 15 bases between. This CDR3 comprises 15 residues. Germline lookup yields CDR1 SGDLS and CDR2 YYNGEE.

This clone was picked up a small number of times. The V gene is TRBV6-5, the J gene TRBJ2-7, with TRBD2 as a possible D gene (5 bases). The CDR3 totals 12 residues. V lost 6 bases, J lost 4 bases, and 10 bases lay in between. Per germline, CDR1 MNHEY and CDR2 SVGAGI. CDR3 region: CASRGAVYEQYF. The CDR3 DNA reads TGTGCCAGCAGGGGAGCGGTTTACGAGCAGTACTTC.

V and J are TRBV30 and TRBJ2-7; D is uncertain. V dropped 0 bases and J dropped 6 bases, with 12 bases sitting between them. The CDR3 has 13 residues. Germline lookup yields CDR1 GTSNPN and CDR2 SVGIG (reference sequence). The CDR3 region is CAWSVRLNGEQYF. The CDR3 DNA reads TGTGCCTGGAGTGTACGTTTAAACGGCGAGCAGTACTTC.

This clone was seen once. The chain combines TRBV2 with TRBJ2-2; a possible D gene is TRBD1 (6 bases). The CDR3 is made up of 16 amino acids. Germline V gives CDR1 SNHLY, CDR2 FYNNEI. V lost 5 bases and J lost 0, with 13 bases in between. The CDR3 here is CASSQQGAANTGELFF. In DNA form, the CDR3 reads TGTGCCAGCAGTCAACAGGGCGCGGCGAACACCGGGGAGCTGTTTTTT.

This chain links TRBV7-2 with TRBJ1-2; TRBD1 agrees at 7 bases. From germline, CDR1 is SGHTA and CDR2 FQGNSA. CDR3 length equals 14 residues. V lost 5 bases and J lost 5; bases outside the gene matches: 8. DNA for the CDR3: TGTGCCAGCAGCGCCCGGGACAGCAGATATGGCTACACCTTC. Residues: CASSARDSRYGYTF.

This clone is a singleton in its sample. The chain recombines TRBV5-8 with TRBJ2-7; 7 nucleotides line up with TRBD1. The CDR3 extends over 14 amino acids. Germline lookup yields CDR1 SGHTS and CDR2 YDEGEE. J lost 3 bases, V lost 2 bases, and 5 bases had no gene match. The CDR3 DNA follows: TGTGCCAGCAGCTTCATATCAGGGGGCTACGAGCAGTACTTC. This sequence encodes CASSFISGGYEQYF.

The chain recombines TRBV5-1 with TRBJ2-1; 10 bases match TRBD2. The germline CDR1 and CDR2 sequences are SGHRS and YFSETQ. V trimming: 0 bases; J trimming: 5 bases; junction bases outside the gene matches: 5. The CDR3 loop spans 16 amino acids. The CDR3 is CASSLATSGIDNEQFF. The CDR3 DNA reads TGCGCCAGCAGCTTGGCCACTAGCGGGATCGACAATGAGCAGTTCTTC.

The V gene is TRBV15, the J gene TRBJ1-5, with D tentatively TRBD1 (5 bases). V shed 3 bases and J shed 3 bases, with 15 bases lying between them. This CDR3 has 16 amino acids. Germline CDR1 and CDR2: LNHNV and YYDKDF (reference sequence). The CDR3 sequence is CATSRRRRGDNQPQHF. The DNA for the CDR3 is TGTGCCACCAGCAGGCGCCGAAGGGGTGACAATCAGCCCCAGCATTTT.

The gene calls are TRBV7-9 and TRBJ2-1, with 7 positions matching TRBD1. The CDR3 extends over 15 amino acids. Trimming at V came to 7 bases and at J to 3 bases, leaving 9 bases not matched to a gene. Germline V gene lookup returns CDR1 SEHNR and CDR2 FQNEAQ (reference sequence). The CDR3 region has the DNA TGTGCCAGCACTGAGACAGGGTCGGTCTACAATGAGCAGTTCTTC. Its protein is CASTETGSVYNEQFF.

The chain links TRBV9 to TRBJ1-1; TRBD1 might be the D (5 bases). V gave up 0 bases and J gave up 4 bases, with 10 bases separating them. This CDR3 contains 14 residues. CDR1 and CDR2 from the germline V gene are SGDLS and YYNGEE. The CDR3 loop reads CASSVDGGSTEAFF. Here the CDR3 DNA reads TGTGCCAGCAGCGTAGACGGGGGAAGCACTGAAGCTTTCTTT.